This TCR beta chain was captured in a study of blood T cell repertoires in COVID-19 (dated by TCRdb to 2018 to 2020). About the investigation overall: Samples covering the acute and convalescent phases of COVID-19 were provided by collaborators in the United States, Italy and Spain. The material from the prospective study consisted of cDNA or gDNA derived from T cells, B-cell-depleted T cells, or PBMCs. Subjects who had been exposed to COVID-19, were actively infected with it, or had recovered from it provided the deeply sampled blood TCRbeta repertoires that made up the dataset. The repertoires were released in a freely available public database meant as a resource for research on the immune response to SARS-CoV-2. The samples were drawn from the first 160 participants of the ongoing ImmuneRACE study and from 950 to 1,500 subjects provided by 6 global collaborators. Sample metadata almost always included a de-identified subject ID, COVID-19 status, age in years and sex. Where available, HLA class I and class II types were taken from metadata supplied by the sample provider and were not determined by assay-based typing. Points the paper makes about the study in general: The amount of clinical and demographic metadata varied by source and participant and was provided uncurated.

With respect to this clone: This receptor's antigen is unknown. No quality values exist for individual bases; no much larger clone is one base distant.

Another Seattle source contributed samples from volunteer blood donors who had recovered from COVID-19. Collaborating institutions collected whole blood in K2EDTA tubes following their own protocols. For TCRbeta analysis, collaborator samples were shipped as frozen whole blood, as isolated PBMCs, or as DNA extracted from either sample type. The cysteine opens and the phenylalanine closes a CDR3 of 17 amino acids. Left in the record is the CDR3 DNA by itself, 51 bases read in frame from the first base. V loses 4 bases at its end and J loses 5 bases; junction bases beyond the gene matches: 9. Via the germline V gene, CDR1 is SQVTM and CDR2 ANQGSEA. TCRbeta CDR3 regions were amplified from genomic DNA by means of the immunoSEQ Assay, a bias-controlled multiplex PCR. Concerning the study's data processing: The number of nucleated cells in each sample was estimated by amplification of reference gene primers within the assay. Sequence reads were collapsed and filtered to measure the absolute abundance of every unique TCRbeta CDR3 rearrangement. For each sample, productive Simpson clonality was calculated as the square root of Simpson's diversity index across productive rearrangements. As stored in TCRdb, this immuneACCESS dataset retains in-frame rearrangements with V and J assigned. A fraction of the clones does not appear; measured against another copy, unresolved V genes explain less than half of the discrepancy, and the remainder lacks a known reason. V and J calls and clone size are copied from that table; D and trimming were computed from the DNA. Here the sample has over 250,000 clones; around 90% occur a single time. The ten largest account for roughly 4% of the sample.

The sample taken for sequencing was peripheral blood. This TCR derives from a man in his 60s who had recovered from COVID-19. The sequence links TRBV29-1 to TRBJ2-2; a stretch of 14 junction bases matches TRBD2. The CDR3 loop reads CSVAHGLAGGKTGELFF. The nucleotide sequence reads as follows: TGCAGCGTTGCCCACGGACTAGCGGGGGGTAAGACCGGGGAGCTGTTTTTT.